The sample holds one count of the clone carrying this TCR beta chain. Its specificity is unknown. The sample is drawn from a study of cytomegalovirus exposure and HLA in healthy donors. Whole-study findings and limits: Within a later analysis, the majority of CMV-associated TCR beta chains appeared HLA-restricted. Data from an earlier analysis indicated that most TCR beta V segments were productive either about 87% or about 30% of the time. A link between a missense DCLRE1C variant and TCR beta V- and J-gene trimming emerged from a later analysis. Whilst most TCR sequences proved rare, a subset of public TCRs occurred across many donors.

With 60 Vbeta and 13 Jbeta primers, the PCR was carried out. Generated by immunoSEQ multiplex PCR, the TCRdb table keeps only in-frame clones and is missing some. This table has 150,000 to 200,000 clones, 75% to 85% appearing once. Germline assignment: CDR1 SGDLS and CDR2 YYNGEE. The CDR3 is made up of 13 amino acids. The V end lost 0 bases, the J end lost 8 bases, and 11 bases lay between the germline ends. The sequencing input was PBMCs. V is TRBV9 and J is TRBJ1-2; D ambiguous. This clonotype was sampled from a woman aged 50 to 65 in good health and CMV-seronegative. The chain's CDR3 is CASSVVGRGGYTF. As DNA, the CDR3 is TGTGCCAGCAGCGTAGTGGGTCGGGGAGGCTACACCTTC. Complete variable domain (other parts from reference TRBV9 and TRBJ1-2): DSGVTQTPKHLITATGQRVTLRCSPRSGDLSVYWYQQSLDQGLQFLIQYYNGEERAKGNILERFSAQQFPDLHSELNLSSLELGDSALYFCASSVVGRGGYTFGSGTRLTVV.